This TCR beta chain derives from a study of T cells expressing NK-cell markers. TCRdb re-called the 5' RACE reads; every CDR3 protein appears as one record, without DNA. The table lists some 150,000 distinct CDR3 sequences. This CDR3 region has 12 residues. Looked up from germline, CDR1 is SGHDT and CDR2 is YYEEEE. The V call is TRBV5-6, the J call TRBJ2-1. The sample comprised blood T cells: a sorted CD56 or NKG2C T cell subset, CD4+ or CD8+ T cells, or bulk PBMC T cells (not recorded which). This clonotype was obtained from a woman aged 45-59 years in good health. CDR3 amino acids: CASKGLVNEQFF.